These T cell receptor beta chains were read from a single sample in a study of shared clonotypes between healthy human individuals. Assay: immunoSEQ multiplex PCR; the TCRdb copy retains only in-frame clones and omits some. This repertoire shows approximately 92,000 clones, around 68% found once; its top ten account for around half. Sequenced sample: memory CD8+ T cells sorted from blood. The receptors shown here come from a young man in good health. Both conserved end residues are part of each CDR3. D genes are given only for firm matches. A clone size is listed for some rows: how often the clone was seen (once, few, many), or a class if it is expanded.

- TRBJ1-2 TRBV6-1 - CASPDHRDGYTF TGTGCCAGCCCGGACCATCGGGATGGCTACACCTTC
- TRBJ2-1 TRBV4-1 - CASSQVGSDEQFF TGCGCCAGCAGCCAAGTAGGGTCGGATGAGCAGTTCTTC
- TRBJ2-5 TRBV19 TRBD2 CASSKGLAGVETQYF TGTGCCAGTAGTAAGGGACTAGCGGGAGTGGAGACCCAGTACTTC
- TRBJ2-2 TRBV5-1 TRBD2 CASSVRTSGDTGELFF TGCGCCAGCAGCGTAAGGACTAGCGGGGACACCGGGGAGCTGTTTTTT
- TRBJ2-5 TRBV7-8 TRBD2 CASSLLLAGVRETQYF TGTGCCAGCAGCTTATTACTAGCGGGAGTAAGGGAGACCCAGTACTTC
- TRBJ2-7 TRBV5-6 - CASSLPGAHEQYF TGTGCCAGCAGCTTACCCGGGGCACACGAGCAGTACTTC
many TRBJ2-7 TRBV25-1 - CASSSGSFSYEQYF TGTGCCAGCAGTAGCGGGTCCTTCTCCTACGAGCAGTACTTC
- TRBJ1-1 TRBV5-4 TRBD1 CASSSISGNRGTEAFF TGTGCCAGCAGCTCAATCTCGGGTAACAGGGGCACTGAAGCTTTCTTT
- TRBJ2-1 TRBV2 TRBD1 CASRAGTGAGNEQFF TGTGCCAGCAGGGCCGGGACAGGGGCTGGCAATGAGCAGTTCTTC
once TRBJ2-5 TRBV10-3 - CATSPGARETQYF TGTGCCACTTCCCCAGGGGCGAGAGAGACCCAGTACTTC
once TRBJ1-5 TRBV27 TRBD1 CASKPGTGNNQPQHF TGTGCCAGCAAACCCGGGACAGGGAACAATCAGCCCCAGCATTTT
- TRBJ2-7 TRBV6-6 - CASSVNYEQYF TGTGCCAGCAGCGTAAATTACGAGCAGTACTTC